One and the same sample provided the 22 T cell receptor beta chains below, sequenced in a study of blood T cell repertoires in COVID-19. Clones were read by immunoSEQ multiplex PCR, and TCRdb kept only the in-frame ones, dropping some. The data contain some 99,000 clones, over 80% of them seen just once; the ten biggest clones take up 15% to 20%. The sequencing sample was made of peripheral blood. Receptor source: a woman aged 55-69 years with acute or convalescent COVID-19.

The rearrangement uses TRBV5-1 and TRBJ1-1; D gene uncertain. The germline gives CDR1 SGHRS, CDR2 YFSETQ. The CDR3 contains 13 residues. V lost 1 base and J 5 bases, leaving 9 bases between the germline ends. The CDR3 reads CASSLMGVTEAFF. The CDR3 bases are TGCGCCAGCAGCTTGATGGGAGTTACTGAAGCTTTCTTT.

The chain joins TRBV4-3 to TRBJ2-1, with TRBD2 matching over 7 bases. The CDR3 spans 18 residues. V was pared by 1 base and J by 3 bases, with 12 bases of the junction left unmatched. The germline V gene encodes CDR1 LGHNA and CDR2 YSLEER. CDR3 in amino acids: CASSQVRPSGAYYNEQFF. The DNA of the CDR3 is TGCGCCAGCAGCCAAGTTCGGCCTAGCGGAGCTTACTACAATGAGCAGTTCTTC.

The V gene is TRBV28, the J gene TRBJ2-6, with D possibly TRBD1 on 6 matching bases. Germline-derived CDR1 and CDR2 are MDHEN and SYDVKM. V lost 5 bases to trimming and J lost 1 base, with 15 bases between them. The CDR3 runs 17 residues. The CDR3 DNA sequence: TGTGCCAGCAGTGCCGTCCAGGGGCTGTCTGGGGCCAACGTCCTGACTTTC. Translation: CASSAVQGLSGANVLTF. The full variable domain, completed using reference TRBV28 and TRBJ2-6, is DVKVTQSSRYLVKRTGEKVFLECVQDMDHENMFWYRQDPGLGLRLIYFSYDVKMKEKGDIPEGYSVSREKKERFSLILESASTNQTSMYLCASSAVQGLSGANVLTFGAGSRLTVL.

The rearrangement joins TRBV9 to TRBJ1-1; unclear D gene. Germline V gene sequence: CDR1 SGDLS, CDR2 YYNGEE. V was trimmed by 1 base and J by 2 bases, leaving 6 bases between them. This CDR3 has 13 amino acids. For the CDR3, the DNA is TGTGCCAGCAGCGTATTAGAAAACACTGAAGCTTTCTTT. Protein: CASSVLENTEAFF.

In nucleotides, the CDR3 is TGCGCCAGCAGCTTGGCGGCGGGGGATTACAATGAGCAGTTCTTC. Translating it yields CASSLAAGDYNEQFF. V and J are TRBV5-1 and TRBJ2-1; 7 positions agree with TRBD2. With 0 bases clipped from V and 4 bases from J, the junction kept 4 bases outside the gene matches. CDR1 SGHRS and CDR2 YFSETQ come from the germline V gene. The CDR3 is made up of 15 amino acids.

This rearrangement joins TRBV6-5 to TRBJ2-7; possibly TRBD2 for D (6 bases). CDR3 length equals 13 residues. V was trimmed by 0 bases and J by 4 bases, leaving 7 bases between them. Looked up from germline, CDR1 is MNHEY and CDR2 is SVGAGI. CDR3 loop: CASSYSAGYEQYF. DNA of the CDR3: TGTGCCAGCAGTTACTCGGCGGGATACGAGCAGTACTTC.

The V call is TRBV7-9, the J call TRBJ1-2, with 8 bases matching TRBD1. CDR1 and CDR2 from the germline V gene are SEHNR and FQNEAQ (reference sequence). The CDR3 length is 16 residues. V dropped 2 bases and J dropped 8; count of bases not matched to a gene: 13. CDR3: CASSLIRAGGNGGYTF. The DNA for the CDR3 is TGTGCCAGCAGCTTAATTCGTGCAGGGGGCAACGGAGGCTACACCTTC.

This clone was recorded only once. The rearrangement joins TRBV30 to TRBJ1-5; TRBD1 is a possible D gene (5 bases). The V gene lost 3 bases and the J gene lost 6 bases, with 15 bases spanning the gap. This CDR3 has 14 residues. Germline-derived CDR1 and CDR2 are GTSNPN and SVGIG (reference sequence). DNA for the CDR3: TGTGCCTGGAGGGAGCAGGGAAAGGCTCAGCCCCAGCATTTT. Translation: CAWREQGKAQPQHF.

V gene TRBV30 combines with J gene TRBJ2-7; a weak D match, TRBD1 (6 bases). Per the germline V gene, CDR1 is GTSNPN and CDR2 is SVGIG (reference sequence). This CDR3 has 13 amino acids. Trimming stripped 4 bases from V and 5 bases from J, with 15 bases between. The CDR3: CAWTSGAHDEQYF. The CDR3 region has the DNA TGTGCCTGGACTTCAGGGGCGCACGACGAGCAGTACTTC.

The V and J genes are TRBV11-2 and TRBJ2-1; 12 nucleotides agree with TRBD2. The V gene's germline CDR1 is SGHAT and CDR2 FQNNGV. This CDR3 spans 19 amino acids. V lost 4 bases, J lost 4 bases, and 14 bases stayed unmatched. CDR3 sequence reads: CASSSPSRLAGGKYNEQFF. The CDR3 DNA reads as TGTGCCAGCAGCTCCCCGTCCCGTCTAGCGGGGGGGAAATACAATGAGCAGTTCTTC. Filled out from reference TRBV11-2 and TRBJ2-1, the complete variable domain reads EAGVAQSPRYKIIEKRQSVAFWCNPISGHATLYWYQQILGQGPKLLIQFQNNGVVDDSQLPKDRFSAERLKGVDSTLKIQPAKLEDSAVYLCASSSPSRLAGGKYNEQFFGPGTRLTVL.

This clone was detected only a few times. The chain uses TRBV15 and TRBJ1-5; weak D call: TRBD1 (6 bases). V was shortened by 5 bases and J by 4 bases, with 15 bases between the two germline ends. Germline V gene lookup returns CDR1 LNHNV and CDR2 YYDKDF (reference sequence). CDR3 size: 15 residues. The CDR3 sequence is CATSGQQGRNQPQHF. DNA of the CDR3: TGTGCCACCAGCGGACAACAGGGCCGAAATCAGCCCCAGCATTTT.

J is TRBJ1-2 and V is TRBV6-1, with 8 bases identical to TRBD1. The trim removed 3 bases at V and 6 bases at J, leaving 0 bases unmatched. This CDR3 spans 12 amino acids. The germline CDR1 and CDR2 sequences are MNHNS and SASEGT. CDR3 protein: CASSETGDGYTF. The CDR3 DNA follows: TGTGCCAGCAGTGAGACAGGGGATGGCTACACCTTC.

This chain uses TRBV18 with TRBJ1-1; 9 nucleotides match TRBD1. Germline-derived CDR1 and CDR2 are KGHSH and LQKENI. The CDR3 totals 15 residues. V shed 9 bases and J 1 base; nucleotides not matched to a gene: 9. In DNA form, the CDR3 reads TGTGCCAGTAATGCGAGGGGACAGGGGAACACTGAAGCTTTCTTT. Translation gives CASNARGQGNTEAFF.

J is TRBJ1-2 and V is TRBV2; D gene unclear. The ends were cut back, 7 bases at V and 8 bases at J, with 11 bases in the middle. The CDR3 runs 11 residues. The germline CDR1 and CDR2 sequences are SNHLY and FYNNEI. CDR3 nucleotide sequence: TGTGCCAGCAACCTGGCGGGAGGCTACACCTTC. This gives the protein CASNLAGGYTF.

This clone has only one observation. The germline gene is not matched at one end of the junction; a read error may be the cause. The chain uses TRBV13 and TRBJ1-2; D perhaps matches TRBD1 (6 bases). This CDR3 is built from 13 residues. Germline assignment: CDR1 PRHDT and CDR2 FYEKMQ (reference sequence). CDR3 residues: CTSSSDSNYGYTF. Written as DNA, the CDR3 is TGTACCAGCAGCTCGGACAGTAACTATGGCTACACCTTC.

The chain carries TRBV19 and TRBJ1-2; D perhaps matches TRBD1 (5 bases). The V end was cut by 7 bases, the J end by 4 bases, with 13 bases between. The CDR3 covers 13 residues. Germline V gene sequence: CDR1 LNHDA, CDR2 SQIVND (reference sequence). CDR3 sequence reads: CASTLNGGYGYTF. CDR3 DNA: TGTGCCAGTACACTTAACGGGGGCTATGGCTACACCTTC.

V gene TRBV6-1 combines with J gene TRBJ2-5; 12 nucleotides agree with TRBD2. The CDR3 length is 18 residues. The germline CDR1 and CDR2 sequences are MNHNS and SASEGT. V lost 2 bases and J lost 2; bases outside the gene matches: 9. CDR3 nucleotide sequence: TGTGCCAGCAGTGAATTGCTAGCGGGAGGGCCCGTACAAGAGACCCAGTACTTC. Translation: CASSELLAGGPVQETQYF.

This clone was counted between two and nine times. The V call is TRBV12-3 or TRBV12-4, the J call TRBJ2-1; 9 bases line up with TRBD2. The CDR3 extends over 13 amino acids. J was trimmed by 10 bases and V by 3 bases; bases with no gene match: 4. CDR3: CASSFWTSEEQFF. The CDR3 DNA reads as TGTGCCAGCAGTTTTTGGACTAGCGAAGAGCAGTTCTTC.

This chain uses TRBV19 with TRBJ1-2; 9 nucleotides align to TRBD1. CDR3 size: 15 residues. Trimming took 5 bases from V and 4 from J; bases not matched to a gene: 8. Germline-derived CDR1 and CDR2 are LNHDA and SQIVND (reference sequence). The CDR3 sequence is CASSATGTGSYGYTF. The CDR3 region has the DNA TGTGCCAGTAGTGCTACCGGGACAGGGAGCTATGGCTACACCTTC.

The chain uses TRBV27 and TRBJ2-7; tentative D call: TRBD1 (6 bases). The CDR3 is 13 residues long. Germline V gene sequence: CDR1 MNHEY, CDR2 SMNVEV (reference sequence). The V end lost 5 bases, the J end lost 2 bases, and 10 bases lay between the germline ends. In DNA form, the CDR3 reads TGTGCCAGCAGTGTGGGACATCCCTACGAGCAGTACTTC. It codes for CASSVGHPYEQYF.

The chain employs TRBV30 and TRBJ2-7; the D gene is possibly TRBD1 (5 bases). Trimming cost V 0 bases and J 5 bases, with 17 bases left between them. The germline V gene encodes CDR1 GTSNPN and CDR2 SVGIG (reference sequence). The CDR3 totals 15 residues. The CDR3 bases are TGTGCCTGGAGTGTAATTGGGCAGGGAACCGACGAGCAGTACTTC. Residues: CAWSVIGQGTDEQYF.

The V gene is TRBV4-1, the J gene TRBJ2-7; D is uncertain. Germline CDR1 MGHRA, CDR2 YSYEKL. V dropped 0 bases and J dropped 2 bases, with 17 bases sitting between them. The CDR3 spans 17 residues. The CDR3 reads CASSQDHHPRFTYEQYF. The CDR3 coding sequence is TGCGCCAGCAGCCAAGACCACCATCCCAGGTTCACCTACGAGCAGTACTTC.